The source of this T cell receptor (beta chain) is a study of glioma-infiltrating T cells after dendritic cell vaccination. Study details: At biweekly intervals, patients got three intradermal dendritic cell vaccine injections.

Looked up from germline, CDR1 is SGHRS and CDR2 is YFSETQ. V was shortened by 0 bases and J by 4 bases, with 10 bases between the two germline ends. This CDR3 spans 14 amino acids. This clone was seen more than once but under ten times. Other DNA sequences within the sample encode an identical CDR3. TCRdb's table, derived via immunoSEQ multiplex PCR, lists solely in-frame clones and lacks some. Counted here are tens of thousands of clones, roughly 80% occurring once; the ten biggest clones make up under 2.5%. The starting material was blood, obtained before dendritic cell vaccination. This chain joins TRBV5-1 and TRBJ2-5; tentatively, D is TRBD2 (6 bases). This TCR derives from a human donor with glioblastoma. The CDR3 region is CASSLGQGGETQYF. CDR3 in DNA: TGCGCCAGCAGCTTGGGGCAGGGAGGAGAGACCCAGTACTTC.